The 15 T cell receptor beta chains reported below all come from one sample, sequenced in a study of a mutant IDH1 vaccine in newly diagnosed glioma (dated by TCRdb to the early 2020s). Explained via the paper, the time point label denotes: baseline, week 1 (first vaccination visit). This sample's treatment or condition label indicates: pre-vaccination baseline after standard-of-care therapy. Library construction relied on the immunoSEQ multiplex PCR assay. The clones in this table, taken by TCRdb from immuneACCESS, are in-frame only. Not every clone is retained; where verified, under half of the shortfall comes from an unresolved V gene, and the cause of the rest is unknown. The sample table shows around 99,000 clones, and around 77% are seen once. Around 7% of the sample rests with the top ten. Here the sequenced sample was PBMCs, taken from a glioma patient treated with radiotherapy, temozolomide or both. The receptors come from a man aged 35-49 years with glioma.

In its sample, this clone was seen a few times. CDR3 DNA sequence: TGTGCCAGCAGTCCCACAGGGCCCCTTTGGGAGCAGTACTTC. Translated: CASSPTGPLWEQYF. This chain links TRBV6-5 with TRBJ2-7, with D possibly matching TRBD1 (6 bases). Germline V gene sequence: CDR1 MNHEY, CDR2 SVGAGI. This CDR3 is 14 amino acids long. Trimming cost V 5 bases and J 7 bases, with 18 bases left between them.

V is TRBV18 and J is TRBJ2-4, with 7 bases that match TRBD1. The CDR3 length is 17 residues. V shed 1 base and J 6 bases; nucleotides not matched to a gene: 12. In germline, CDR1 is KGHSH, CDR2 LQKENI. The CDR3 region has the DNA TGTGCCAGCTCACCACAGGGGGCCGGGGCCGGGGTAAACATTCAGTACTTC. This gives the protein CASSPQGAGAGVNIQYF.

The gene calls are TRBV14 and TRBJ1-1; tentatively, D is TRBD1 (5 bases). This CDR3 is built from 15 residues. V was pared by 1 base and J by 5 bases, with 14 bases between. Per germline, CDR1 SGHDN and CDR2 FVKESK. In nucleotides, the CDR3 is TGTGCCAGCAGCCAAGCGCCGGGGGGAAGGACTGAAGCTTTCTTT. Translation gives CASSQAPGGRTEAFF.

This clone was recorded only once. The chain couples TRBV4-3 to TRBJ2-7; D is undetermined. The ends were cut back, 2 bases at V and 11 bases at J, with 16 bases in the middle. This CDR3 contains 13 residues. From germline, CDR1 is LGHNA and CDR2 YSLEER. CDR3 DNA sequence: TGCGCCAGCAGCCAATGGATCGGTCAGCTTGAGTACTTC. Its protein is CASSQWIGQLEYF.

This chain connects TRBV10-2 to TRBJ2-5, with a weak D call TRBD2 (6 bases). Germline loops: CDR1 WSHSY, CDR2 SAAADI. The CDR3 spans 12 residues. Between the trimmed V and J ends, which lost 5 bases and 5 bases, there was a span of 9 bases. This CDR3 is CASSRREETQYF. The CDR3 nucleotides are TGCGCCAGCAGTAGGAGGGAGGAGACCCAGTACTTC.

The chain joins TRBV19 to TRBJ1-5; D gene unclear. Between the trimmed V and J ends, which lost 7 bases and 3 bases, there was a span of 13 bases. The germline CDR1 and CDR2 sequences are LNHDA and SQIVND (reference sequence). The CDR3 has 14 amino acids. CDR3 DNA sequence: TGTGCCAGTACCCCAGACACCAACAATCAGCCCCAGCATTTT. Encoded protein: CASTPDTNNQPQHF.

A single count supports this clone. The rearrangement uses TRBV5-6 and TRBJ1-6; a weak D match, TRBD1 (5 bases). The CDR3 runs 14 residues. The V and J ends lost 1 base and 7 bases respectively, with 9 bases between them. Germline lookup yields CDR1 SGHDT and CDR2 YYEEEE. CDR3 DNA: TGTGCCAGCAGCTTGAGACAGCGGAATTCACCCCTCCACTTT. Amino acid sequence: CASSLRQRNSPLHF.

The chain recombines TRBV7-2 with TRBJ2-1; TRBD2 matches at 13 bases. V lost 3 bases and J lost 3; bases outside the gene matches: 2. Per germline, CDR1 SGHTA and CDR2 FQGNSA. The length of the CDR3 is 16 residues. CDR3 sequence: CASSLTSGGIYNEQFF. The CDR3 DNA reads TGTGCCAGCAGCTTGACTAGCGGGGGGATCTACAATGAGCAGTTCTTC.

The chain links TRBV4-2 to TRBJ1-5; no definite D call. Germline assignment: CDR1 LGHNA and CDR2 YNFKEQ. V was pared by 4 bases and J by 10 bases, with 14 bases between. The CDR3 has 13 residues. The CDR3 coding sequence is TGTGCCAGCAGCCGATCGGACGCCAGCCCCCAGCATTTT. Amino acids: CASSRSDASPQHF.

The CDR3 nucleotides read TGTGCCAGCAGGAAGACAGGGGGCGCGGGAAACACCATATATTTT. This encodes CASRKTGGAGNTIYF. This chain uses TRBV5-6 with TRBJ1-3; 10 nucleotides match TRBD1. CDR1 is SGHDT, CDR2 YYEEEE, per germline. CDR3 length equals 15 residues. Unmatched junction bases numbered 6, after V lost 5 bases and J lost 4 bases.

As DNA, the CDR3 is TGTGCCAGCAACCTAGCGGGAGCCCCAGATACGCAGTATTTT. It codes for CASNLAGAPDTQYF. The rearrangement uses TRBV7-2 and TRBJ2-3, with 10 nucleotides matching TRBD2. With 7 bases clipped from V and 4 bases from J, the junction kept 5 bases outside the gene matches. This CDR3 contains 14 residues. The V gene's germline CDR1 is SGHTA and CDR2 FQGNSA.

The chain joins TRBV10-3 to TRBJ1-3; D is unresolved. Germline CDR1 reads ENHRY; CDR2 reads SYGVKD. Trimming took 5 bases from V and 0 from J, leaving 11 bases between them. CDR3 size: 15 residues. This CDR3 reads CAISHLGYSGNTIYF. In DNA form, the CDR3 reads TGTGCCATCAGTCACCTAGGTTACTCTGGAAACACCATATATTTT.

The V gene is TRBV4-1, the J gene TRBJ1-5; D gene ambiguous. Trimming removed 0 bases from V and 0 bases from J, with 9 bases in between. This CDR3 region has 16 residues. CDR1 is MGHRA, CDR2 YSYEKL, per germline. DNA of the CDR3: TGCGCCAGCAGCCAAGATGCAGGTTTTAGCAATCAGCCCCAGCATTTT. Protein product: CASSQDAGFSNQPQHF.

The rearrangement uses TRBV5-1 and TRBJ2-3; no definite D call. The germline CDR1 and CDR2 sequences are SGHRS and YFSETQ. The CDR3 is made up of 12 amino acids. Between the trimmed V and J ends, which lost 2 bases and 8 bases, there was a span of 9 bases. The CDR3 loop is CASSLDLLTQYF. The CDR3 nucleotides read TGCGCCAGCAGCTTAGATTTACTTACGCAGTATTTT.

The chain has TRBV6-1 and TRBJ2-4; 7 bases match TRBD1. Germline V lookup: CDR1 MNHNS, CDR2 SASEGT. Germline trimming cut 8 bases from V and 7 bases from J; bases unmatched to any gene: 2. This CDR3 contains 11 residues. CDR3 amino acids: CASETGNIQYF. The CDR3 nucleotides are TGTGCCAGCGAGACAGGGAACATTCAGTACTTC.